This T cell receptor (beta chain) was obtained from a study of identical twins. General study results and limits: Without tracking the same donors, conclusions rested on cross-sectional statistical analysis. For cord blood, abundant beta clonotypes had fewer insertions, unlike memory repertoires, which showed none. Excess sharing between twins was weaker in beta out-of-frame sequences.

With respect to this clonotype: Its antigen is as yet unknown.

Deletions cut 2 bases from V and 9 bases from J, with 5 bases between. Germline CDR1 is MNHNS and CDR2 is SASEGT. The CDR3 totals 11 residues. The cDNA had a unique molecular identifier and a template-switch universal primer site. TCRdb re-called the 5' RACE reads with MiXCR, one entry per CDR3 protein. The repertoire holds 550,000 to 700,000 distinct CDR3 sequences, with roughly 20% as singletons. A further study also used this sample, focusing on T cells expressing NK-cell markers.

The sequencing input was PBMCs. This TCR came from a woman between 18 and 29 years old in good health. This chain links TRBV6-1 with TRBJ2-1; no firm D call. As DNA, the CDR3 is TGTGCCAGCAGTGAAAGGAGTGAGCAGTTCTTC. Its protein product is CASSERSEQFF.